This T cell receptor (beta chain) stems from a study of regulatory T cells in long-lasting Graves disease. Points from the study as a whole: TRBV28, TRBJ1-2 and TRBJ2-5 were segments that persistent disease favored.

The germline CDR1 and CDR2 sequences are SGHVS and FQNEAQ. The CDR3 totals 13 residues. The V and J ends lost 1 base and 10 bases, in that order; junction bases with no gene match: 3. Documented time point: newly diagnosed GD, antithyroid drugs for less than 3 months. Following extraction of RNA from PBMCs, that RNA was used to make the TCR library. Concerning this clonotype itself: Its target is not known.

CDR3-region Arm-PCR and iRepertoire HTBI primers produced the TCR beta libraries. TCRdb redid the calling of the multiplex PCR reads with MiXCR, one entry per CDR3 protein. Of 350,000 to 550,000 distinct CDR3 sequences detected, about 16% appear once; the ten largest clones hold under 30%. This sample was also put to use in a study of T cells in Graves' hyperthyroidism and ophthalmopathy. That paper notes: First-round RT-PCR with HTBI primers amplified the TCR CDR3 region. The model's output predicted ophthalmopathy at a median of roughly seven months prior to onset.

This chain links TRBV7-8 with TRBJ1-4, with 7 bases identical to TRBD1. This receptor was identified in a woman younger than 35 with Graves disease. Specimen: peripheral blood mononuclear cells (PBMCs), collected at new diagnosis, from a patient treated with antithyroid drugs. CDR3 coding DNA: TGTGCCAGCAGCTTAGAGGCAGGGGGAAAACTGTTTTTT. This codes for CASSLEAGGKLFF.